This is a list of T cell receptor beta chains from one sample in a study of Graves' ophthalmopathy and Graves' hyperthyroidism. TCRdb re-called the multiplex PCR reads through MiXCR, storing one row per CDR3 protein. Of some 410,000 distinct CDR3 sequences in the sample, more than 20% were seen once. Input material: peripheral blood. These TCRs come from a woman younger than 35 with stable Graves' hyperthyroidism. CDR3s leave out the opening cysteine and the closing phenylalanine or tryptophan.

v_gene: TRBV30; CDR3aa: AWNGGTYGYT
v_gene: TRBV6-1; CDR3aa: ASSELSGADGELF
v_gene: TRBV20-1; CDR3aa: SARGASAGEVVMPQH
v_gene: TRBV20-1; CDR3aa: SARDRALSYEQY
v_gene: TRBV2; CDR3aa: ASSELQGMVPQH
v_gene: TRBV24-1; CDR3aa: ATSETGTKSSYEQY
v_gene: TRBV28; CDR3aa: ASRRKQVLIDTQY
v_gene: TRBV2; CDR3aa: ASSGDGPISYEQY
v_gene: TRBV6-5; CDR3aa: ASSYTLAGGTQY
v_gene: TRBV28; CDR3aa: AAGRGRNYGYT
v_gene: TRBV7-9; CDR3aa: ASSLIYTEAF
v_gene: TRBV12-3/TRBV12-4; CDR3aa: ASSFGGQETQY
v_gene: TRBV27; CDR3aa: ASSLLAGGGGNIQY
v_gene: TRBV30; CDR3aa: AWSLENIQY
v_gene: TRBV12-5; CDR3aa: ASGPDTSYEQY
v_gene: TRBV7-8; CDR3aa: ASSLAGTADNSPLH
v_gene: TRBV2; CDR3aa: ASDEGARRTQY
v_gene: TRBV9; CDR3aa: ASSDRLAGGPSSYEQY
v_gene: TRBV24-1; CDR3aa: ATSEGNTEAF
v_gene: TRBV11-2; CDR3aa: ASSLDRGRVGETQY
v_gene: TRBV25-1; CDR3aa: ASSGQVYEQY
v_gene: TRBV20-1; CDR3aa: SARGVISGRAGAKNIQY
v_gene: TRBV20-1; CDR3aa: SARDGTGREQY
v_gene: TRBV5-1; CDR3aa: ASSSGLADTGELF
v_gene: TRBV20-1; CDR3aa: SASIRLDTGELF
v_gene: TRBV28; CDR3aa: ASSFRGQTKNIQY
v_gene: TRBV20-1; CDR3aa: SARGTSGRVALEQY
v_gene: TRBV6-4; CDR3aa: ASSPFRDPMRLRAAF
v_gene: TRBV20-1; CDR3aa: SARGPLVGQGWYEQY
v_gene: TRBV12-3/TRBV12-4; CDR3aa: ASSPRTTYHEQY
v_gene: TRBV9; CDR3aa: ASSPGSGSNQPQH
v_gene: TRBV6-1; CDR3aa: ASSEKAGSSYEQY
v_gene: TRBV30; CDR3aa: AWSVSFVSGQPQH
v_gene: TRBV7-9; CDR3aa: ASSRPLDEQF
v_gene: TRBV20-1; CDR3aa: SASTSSYEQY
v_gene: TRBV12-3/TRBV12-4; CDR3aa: ASTRQLSGANVLT